This paragraph reports one T cell receptor beta chain. This entry is derived from a study of T cell changes during pregnancy in multiple sclerosis. The V and J ends lost 2 bases and 10 bases, in that order; junction bases with no gene match: 11. This CDR3 comprises 15 residues. The germline V gene encodes CDR1 MNHNS and CDR2 SASEGT. Using immunoSEQ multiplex PCR, the repertoire was profiled, and TCRdb retains in-frame clones only, with some absent. The repertoire holds tens of thousands of clones, roughly 91% seen once, with around 0.5% in the top ten. The TCR comes from a female donor with multiple sclerosis, enrolled in a pregnancy study. The material sequenced was CD4+ T cells from peripheral blood mononuclear cells, taken in the third trimester of pregnancy. V is TRBV6-1 and J is TRBJ2-1, with 7 bases that match TRBD1. The CDR3 loop is CASSEPSGQRSEQFF. The CDR3 DNA reads as TGTGCCAGCAGTGAACCGTCGGGACAGCGATCCGAGCAGTTCTTC.